These 20 T cell receptor beta chains originate from one sample sequenced in a study of cytomegalovirus exposure and HLA in healthy donors. Libraries were prepared by immunoSEQ multiplex PCR; TCRdb keeps only in-frame clonotypes and omits some of them. The data hold under 200,000 clones, with 89% observed a single time. The material sequenced was PBMCs. The receptors here all came from a man aged 18 to 30 in good health and CMV-seropositive.

The chain links TRBV29-1 to TRBJ2-2, with 7 bases that match TRBD2. Germline assignment: CDR1 SQVTM and CDR2 ANQGSEA. Trimming at V came to 5 bases and at J to 1 base, leaving 7 bases not matched to a gene. The CDR3 has 15 residues. This chain's CDR3 is CSVLGEGRNTGELFF. The CDR3, as DNA: TGCAGCGTTTTGGGGGAGGGGCGGAACACCGGGGAGCTGTTTTTT.

The chain couples TRBV29-1 to TRBJ1-2; D uncertain. This CDR3 region has 14 residues. Germline V gene sequence: CDR1 SQVTM, CDR2 ANQGSEA. The germline V and J ends were trimmed by 4 bases and 6 bases, with 18 bases remaining between them. CDR3 region: CSVANGGLLNGYTF. CDR3 DNA sequence: TGCAGCGTTGCTAACGGCGGCCTGCTTAATGGCTACACCTTC.

The V call is TRBV30, the J call TRBJ2-7; possible D gene TRBD2, 5 bases. Germline loops: CDR1 GTSNPN, CDR2 SVGIG (reference sequence). The CDR3 runs to 16 residues. Trimming shortened V by 2 bases and J by 0 bases, and 17 bases separated the two germline ends. CDR3 coding DNA: TGTGCCTGGAGTCATAGCGAGACGTATAGCTCCTACGAGCAGTACTTC. This translates into CAWSHSETYSSYEQYF.

The CDR3 sequence: CASSQSGTYNEQFF. CDR3 sequence (DNA): TGTGCCAGCAGCCAGAGCGGGACTTACAATGAGCAGTTCTTC. The chain uses TRBV4-2 and TRBJ2-1; 7 bases match TRBD2. CDR1 and CDR2 (germline): LGHNA, YNFKEQ. With V trimmed by 3 bases and J by 4 bases, 3 bases remained unmatched. This CDR3 contains 14 residues.

The chain has TRBV5-1 and TRBJ1-2; 8 positions agree with TRBD1. The CDR3 sequence is 17 residues long. Germline V gene lookup returns CDR1 SGHRS and CDR2 YFSETQ. V gave up 3 bases and J gave up 7 bases; unmatched junction bases: 17. The CDR3 sequence is CASSSYPGQASIFGYTF. The CDR3 nucleotides are TGCGCCAGCAGCTCCTACCCGGGACAGGCTTCTATTTTTGGCTACACCTTC.

The chain carries TRBV10-2 and TRBJ2-7, with 13 bases fitting TRBD2. This CDR3 comprises 16 residues. The V gene end was trimmed by 0 bases and the J gene end by 5 bases; junction bases not matched to a gene: 4. Germline CDR1 and CDR2: WSHSY and SAAADI. In nucleotides, the CDR3 is TGCGCCAGCAGTGAGTCCGGACTAGCGGGAGCCCACGAGCAGTACTTC. Protein product: CASSESGLAGAHEQYF.

This clone was counted between two and nine times. The gene calls are TRBV30 and TRBJ1-2; 9 bases line up with TRBD1. CDR1 is GTSNPN, CDR2 SVGIG, per germline (reference sequence). After removal of 5 bases from V and 4 bases from J, the junction contained 11 bases not matched to a gene. The CDR3 runs to 15 residues. CDR3 bases: TGTGCCTGGGGAATCACAGGGGGCTGGTCCTATGGCTACACCTTC. Its protein product is CAWGITGGWSYGYTF.

The J gene is TRBJ2-6, the V gene TRBV7-3, with D hard to call. Trimming left V 2 bases short and J 0 bases short, with 23 bases between. CDR1 and CDR2 from the germline V gene are SGHTA and FQGTGA. CDR3 size: 21 residues. CDR3 nucleotides: TGTGCCAGCAGCTTACCCACTTGGTTTGCGGCCGCGTCCTCTGGGGCCAACGTCCTGACTTTC. As protein: CASSLPTWFAAASSGANVLTF.

The gene calls are TRBV7-6 and TRBJ2-7; TRBD1 agrees at 9 bases. CDR1 and CDR2 from the germline V gene are SGHVS and FNYEAQ. The J segment lost 3 bases and the V segment lost 1 base, leaving 4 bases of the junction unmatched. There are 15 residues in the CDR3. The CDR3 coding sequence is TGTGCCAGCAGCTTAGGGGGACAGGGCGTCTACGAGCAGTACTTC. Its protein is CASSLGGQGVYEQYF.

The genes are TRBV30 and TRBJ2-1; D may be TRBD1 (5 bases). Trimming took off 1 base at V and 2 bases at J, with 18 bases between the two ends. The CDR3 covers 17 residues. CDR1 and CDR2 (germline): GTSNPN, SVGIG (reference sequence). The CDR3 bases are TGTGCCTGGAGTGCCCCCCCACAGGTTATACCCTACAATGAGCAGTTCTTC. As protein: CAWSAPPQVIPYNEQFF.

This clone was observed a single time. The rearrangement joins TRBV19 to TRBJ2-3; no clear D. The CDR3 contains 11 residues. Trimming pared 6 bases from V and 4 bases from J, leaving 5 bases between. Germline loops: CDR1 LNHDA, CDR2 SQIVND (reference sequence). This chain's CDR3 is CASRSADTQYF. CDR3 nucleotide sequence: TGTGCCAGTAGGTCGGCAGATACGCAGTATTTT.

V and J are TRBV5-6 and TRBJ1-1, with 8 bases aligning to TRBD1. The germline gives CDR1 SGHDT, CDR2 YYEEEE. This CDR3 has 16 amino acids. The J segment lost 0 bases and the V segment lost 0 bases, leaving 4 bases of the junction unmatched. The CDR3 sequence is CASSLAQGALNTEAFF. CDR3 DNA sequence: TGTGCCAGCAGCTTGGCCCAGGGGGCCCTGAACACTGAAGCTTTCTTT.

The V gene is TRBV27, the J gene TRBJ2-2; 7 bases agree with TRBD1. This CDR3 spans 16 amino acids. Germline V gene sequence: CDR1 MNHEY, CDR2 SMNVEV (reference sequence). V was pared by 2 bases and J by 7 bases, with 10 bases of the junction left unmatched. CDR3 nucleotides: TGTGCCAGCAGTTTAAAGTTACAGGGGTGGAGCGGGGAGCTGTTTTTT. It translates to CASSLKLQGWSGELFF.

CDR3 nucleotides: TGTGCCAGCAGCTTAGATGGGACTAGCGGGGGAGGTGCGGGGTACGAGCAGTACTTC. Its translation: CASSLDGTSGGGAGYEQYF. J is TRBJ2-7 and V is TRBV7-2; 14 bases agree with TRBD2. CDR3 length equals 19 residues. Germline values: CDR1 SGHTA, CDR2 FQGNSA. The V gene end was trimmed by 1 base and the J gene end by 4 bases; junction bases not matched to a gene: 12. The full variable domain, with the rest looked up from reference TRBV7-2 and TRBJ2-7, is GAGVSQSPSNKVTEKGKDVELRCDPISGHTALYWYRQSLGQGLEFLIYFQGNSAPDKSGLPSDRFSAERTGGSVSTLTIQRTQQEDSAVYLCASSLDGTSGGGAGYEQYFGPGTRLTVT.

The CDR3 reads CASRLGQGVGEQYF. CDR3 nucleotide sequence: TGTGCCAGCCGGCTGGGACAGGGGGTCGGCGAGCAGTACTTC. This sequence joins TRBV6-6 and TRBJ2-7; 11 bases are shared with TRBD1. The junction had 9 bases not matched to a gene; V was cut back by 8 bases and J by 6 bases. This CDR3 is 14 amino acids long. Germline CDR1 is MNHNY and CDR2 is SVGAGI (reference sequence).

This clone was seen more than once but under ten times. The rearrangement joins TRBV4-1 to TRBJ2-7; TRBD1 agrees at 7 bases. Germline V gene data show CDR1 as MGHRA and CDR2 as YSYEKL. The CDR3 extends over 13 amino acids. V was pared by 0 bases and J by 8 bases, with 4 bases of the junction left unmatched. This CDR3 is CASSQDDRAKQYF. The CDR3 DNA follows: TGCGCCAGCAGCCAAGACGACAGGGCGAAGCAGTACTTC.

The chain is built from TRBV4-1 and TRBJ1-1, with D possibly matching TRBD1 (5 bases). There are 15 residues in the CDR3. Germline CDR1 and CDR2: MGHRA and YSYEKL. The V end was cut by 2 bases, the J end by 0 bases, with 10 bases between. The CDR3 here is CASSQNPTVNTEAFF. The CDR3 nucleotides are TGCGCCAGCAGCCAAAATCCGACAGTGAACACTGAAGCTTTCTTT.

V gene TRBV7-9 combines with J gene TRBJ2-7; perhaps TRBD1 as D (6 bases). Trimming cost V 2 bases and J 3 bases, with 11 bases left between them. The CDR3 loop spans 14 amino acids. Germline CDR1 SEHNR, CDR2 FQNEAQ (reference sequence). The CDR3 region has the DNA TGTGCCAGCAGCTTAACAGGGCTTGGCTACGAGCAGTACTTC. It translates to CASSLTGLGYEQYF.

V and J are TRBV5-1 and TRBJ2-7; D possibly corresponds to TRBD1 (7 bases). Germline V gene data show CDR1 as SGHRS and CDR2 as YFSETQ. This CDR3 spans 15 amino acids. V dropped 4 bases and J dropped 3 bases, with 17 bases sitting between them. The CDR3 DNA follows: TGCGCCAGCAGCCCAGGGGGGTCCCTTGACTACGAGCAGTACTTC. Translated: CASSPGGSLDYEQYF.

The chain joins TRBV5-6 to TRBJ2-7, with TRBD1 as a possible D gene (6 bases). The germline gives CDR1 SGHDT, CDR2 YYEEEE. The CDR3 has 15 amino acids. V was trimmed by 4 bases and J by 0 bases, leaving 14 bases between them. The CDR3: CASSPGQPGSYEQYF. As DNA, the CDR3 is TGTGCCAGCAGCCCTGGACAGCCCGGCTCCTACGAGCAGTACTTC.